This is a list of T cell receptor beta chains from one sample in a study of cytomegalovirus exposure and HLA in healthy donors. Clones were read by immunoSEQ multiplex PCR, and TCRdb kept only the in-frame ones, dropping some. The sample contains about 160,000 clones, about 63% of which appear only once. The sequenced sample consisted of PBMCs. The receptors derive from a woman in her 40s in good health and CMV-seropositive. The CDR3 runs from the conserved cysteine through the conserved F or W.

v_gene,len,j_gene,CDR3aa
TRBV7-9,15,TRBJ2-1,CASSLPGGAAGEQFF
TRBV5-1,15,TRBJ2-3,CASSSGGEGRDTQYF
TRBV7-2,16,TRBJ2-3,CASSLVAGEITDTQYF
TRBV6-5,15,TRBJ2-5,CASSFLGQGQETQYF
TRBV28,14,TRBJ2-1,CASRRGGTYNEQFF
TRBV9,14,TRBJ1-1,CASSRGQGRTEAFF
TRBV11-1,18,TRBJ2-7,CASSPQPGTSGRPYEQYF
TRBV5-1,14,TRBJ2-7,CASRPGTDSYEQYF
TRBV28,13,TRBJ2-5,CASSLGRAETQYF
TRBV7-2,13,TRBJ1-1,CASSLDAADEAFF
TRBV25-1,15,TRBJ1-1,CASSPSGEAGTEAFF
TRBV2,14,NA,CASNPGQGTYEQYF
TRBV28,12,TRBJ1-2,CASTLDTHGYTF
TRBV7-2,14,TRBJ1-5,CASSLGQGLGPQHF
TRBV7-2,13,TRBJ2-7,CASSRLASYEQYF
TRBV6-6,14,TRBJ2-7,CASSYGGTSYEQYF
TRBV5-1,15,TRBJ2-2,CASSLEQGSTGELFF
TRBV19,15,TRBJ1-2,CASSPGTGKDYGYTF
TRBV18,15,TRBJ1-1,CASSAGQLMNTEAFF
TRBV2,13,TRBJ1-5,CASSENYIQPQHF
TRBV28,12,TRBJ1-5,CASRQGYQPQHF
TRBV28,15,TRBJ1-5,CASSFWSGRNQPQHF
TRBV5-4,15,TRBJ2-1,CASSPPPGSYNEQFF
TRBV28,12,TRBJ1-2,CASGRGPYGYTF
TRBV5-4,16,TRBJ2-3,CASSFRAGGSVDTQYF
TRBV9,15,TRBJ2-7,CASSVEGGGNDEQYF
TRBV19,17,TRBJ2-7,CASSIRFAGAGAYEQYF
TRBV7-9,13,TRBJ1-1,CASSVAMNTEAFF
TRBV11-3,13,TRBJ2-7,CASSSFGGDEQYF
TRBV9,16,TRBJ2-1,CASSARGISGNNEQFF
TRBV9,13,TRBJ1-1,CASSPTANTEAFF
TRBV25-1,15,TRBJ1-1,CASTETGRRVTEAFF
TRBV5-5,16,TRBJ2-7,CASSWGIGTGDYEQYF
TRBV5-1,14,TRBJ1-1,CASSLGPGTGEAFF
TRBV6-6,14,TRBJ2-7,CASSYGNRGTEQYF
TRBV5-1,14,TRBJ1-1,CASSSTGYGTEAFF
TRBV28,14,NA,CASRQQGAMDEQYF
TRBV6-5,16,TRBJ2-2,CASSYSRTSVAGELFF
TRBV15,15,TRBJ2-5,CATSRVEGQEETQYF
TRBV11-2,16,TRBJ2-5,CASSLVRLAGMETQYF
TRBV19,14,TRBJ1-1,CASSIWGEISEAFF
TRBV2,14,TRBJ1-5,CASSVEGGNQPQHF
TRBV9,17,TRBJ2-7,CASSPGLAGARAYEQYF
TRBV6-1,14,TRBJ2-7,CASRAPGQGPEQYF
TRBV9,18,TRBJ1-4,CASSVGEAGGPTNEKLFF
TRBV7-9,14,TRBJ2-3,CASSLDSYTDTQYF
TRBV5-4,13,TRBJ1-2,CASSLTANYGYTF
TRBV7-2,14,TRBJ1-5,CASSPDSSNQPQHF